The rows below give T cell receptor beta chains drawn from one sample of a study of tumor-infiltrating lymphocytes in primary liver carcinoma. TCRdb analysed the multiplex PCR reads with MiXCR anew, one entry per CDR3 protein. The data show 20,000 to 25,000 distinct CDR3 sequences, over 65% seen once. The source material was liver tumor tissue from sampling region 1. These receptors all come from a middle-aged man with primary liver carcinoma and hepatitis B virus infection. CDR3s include the opening cysteine and the closing phenylalanine or tryptophan. A D gene is named only where the DNA matches it firmly. Rows give clone size only sometimes, using once, few, many, or a class for an expanded clone.

clone size | J gene | D gene | V gene | CDR3 DNA | CDR3 protein
many | TRBJ2-7 | TRBD2 | TRBV6-1 | TGTGCCAGCAGTTTAACTAGCGCTACTACGGAGCAGTACTTC | CASSLTSATTEQYF
NA | TRBJ1-2 | NA | TRBV7-9 | TGTGCCAGCAGCTCAAGACCAATGGATGGCTACACCTTC | CASSSRPMDGYTF
medium-sized | TRBJ1-3 | NA | TRBV4-1 | TGCGCCAGCAGCCAGAGTAACGGATTGTATGGAAACACCATATATTTT | CASSQSNGLYGNTIYF
NA | TRBJ2-7 | NA | TRBV28 | TGTGACAGCAGTCCCCCTGTAGGGGGAGGGCCCTCCGACGAGCAATACTTC | CDSSPPVGGGPSDEQYF
NA | TRBJ2-5 | NA | TRBV7-9 | TGTGCCAGCAGCCCCTCCGAAGAGGCCCAGTATTTC | CASSPSEEAQYF
NA | TRBJ2-3 | NA | TRBV4-1 | TGCGCCAGCAGCCAAGGGTTCGGCAGTGCTACGAGCACAAATAGGCAGTATTTT | CASSQGFGSATSTNRQYF
few | TRBJ1-1 | TRBD1 | TRBV10-3 | TGTGCCATCAGCTTACGGACAGGGGGAATTGCTGAAGCTTTCTTT | CAISLRTGGIAEAFF
NA | TRBJ2-3 | TRBD2 | TRBV5-1 | TGCGCCAACAGCTCCCTAGTAGCGGGAGCCACATATACGCATTATTTT | CANSSLVAGATYTHYF
NA | TRBJ2-1 | TRBD1 | TRBV6-1 | TGTGTCAGCAGGGACAGGGCCTCCTACAATGAGCAATTCTTC | CVSRDRASYNEQFF
NA | TRBJ2-1 | TRBD2 | TRBV11-1 | TGTGCCAGCAGTTTAGGACCTAGCGGGAGTATTAATGAGCGGTTCTTC | CASSLGPSGSINERFF
NA | TRBJ2-2 | NA | TRBV5-6 | TGTGCCAGTAGTCCCGGGACAGAGGTCACCGGGGAGGTGTTTTTT | CASSPGTEVTGEVFF
NA | TRBJ1-6 | NA | TRBV4-1 | TGCGCCAGCAGCCACCACCTACATGGGGCGGATTCATACCTCCACTTT | CASSHHLHGADSYLHF
NA | TRBJ1-2 | NA | TRBV6-1 | TGTGCCAGCAGTGAGGGTGTCGGCAGATCTAACTATGGCTACACCTTC | CASSEGVGRSNYGYTF
NA | TRBJ2-7 | NA | TRBV5-1 | TGCGGCAGCAGCTTGTCTCTCGGAGGGGGACAGCACTACGGGCAGTACTTC | CGSSLSLGGGQHYGQYF
NA | TRBJ2-3 | NA | TRBV10-2 | TGCGTCAGCAGGGACCTGAAGGGCAGAGATACGCAGTATTTT | CVSRDLKGRDTQYF
NA | TRBJ1-5 | NA | TRBV12-3/TRBV12-4 | TGTGCCGGCAGTTTTGGGCAAGGAAGCAACCAACCCCAGCATTTT | CAGSFGQGSNQPQHF
NA | TRBJ2-7 | NA | TRBV5-1 | TGCGCCAGCAGCTTGGCCCCCGGGACGGGGACTCACGAGCTGTGCTTC | CASSLAPGTGTHELCF